What follows are 24 T cell receptor beta chains derived from one specimen sequenced in a study of blood T cell repertoires in COVID-19. The repertoire was sequenced with immunoSEQ multiplex PCR; TCRdb's copy has only in-frame clones and lacks some. The sample includes fewer than 350,000 clones, approximately 90% seen only once; the top ten take approximately 4.3%. The sequenced sample consisted of peripheral blood. The receptors come from a man aged 40-49 years with acute or convalescent COVID-19.

This clone showed up just once. The chain has TRBV11-3 and TRBJ1-4; D might be TRBD1 (6 bases). Germline CDR1 and CDR2: SGHNT and YENEEA. The CDR3 is made up of 18 amino acids. V dropped 3 bases and J dropped 2 bases, with 19 bases sitting between them. This CDR3 is CASSFNGSTGTTNEKLFF. CDR3 nucleotide sequence: TGTGCCAGCAGCTTCAATGGATCCACAGGGACGACTAATGAAAAACTGTTTTTT.

This rearrangement joins TRBV5-1 to TRBJ2-7, with unresolved D. V was pared by 3 bases and J by 6 bases, with 13 bases between. The CDR3 runs 13 residues. CDR1 is SGHRS, CDR2 YFSETQ, per germline. The CDR3: CASSSTEPGEQYF. CDR3 in DNA: TGCGCCAGCAGCTCGACTGAGCCGGGCGAGCAGTACTTC.

J is TRBJ1-2 and V is TRBV24-1; D uncertain. V was pared by 3 bases and J by 5 bases, with 15 bases between. Germline V CDR1 and CDR2: KGHDR, SFDVKD. This CDR3 contains 15 residues. Here the CDR3 reads CATSDAVAGTYGYTF. CDR3 sequence (DNA): TGTGCCACCAGTGATGCCGTGGCAGGTACTTATGGCTACACCTTC.

The V gene is TRBV19, the J gene TRBJ2-2, with TRBD1 identical over 7 bases. V lost 5 bases, J lost 4 bases, and 7 bases stayed unmatched. CDR1 LNHDA and CDR2 SQIVND come from the germline V gene (reference sequence). The CDR3 consists of 15 residues. As DNA, the CDR3 is TGTGCCAGTAGTCCCCGGGACAGACCCACCGGGGAGCTGTTTTTT. It specifies CASSPRDRPTGELFF. Together with reference TRBV19 and TRBJ2-2, the CDR3 gives the full variable domain: DGGITQSPKYLFRKEGQNVTLSCEQNLNHDAMYWYRQDPGQGLRLIYYSQIVNDFQKGDIAEGYSVSREKKESFPLTVTSAQKNPTAFYLCASSPRDRPTGELFFGEGSRLTVL.

CDR3 in DNA: TGTGCCAGCAGCGTAGGGGACATCGGATACGAGCAGTACTTC. It translates to CASSVGDIGYEQYF. The chain uses TRBV9 and TRBJ2-7; a weak D match, TRBD1 (6 bases). Germline V lookup: CDR1 SGDLS, CDR2 YYNGEE. This CDR3 region has 14 residues. V gave up 0 bases and J gave up 4 bases, with 11 bases separating them.

The rearrangement links TRBV5-4 to TRBJ1-1; 9 bases map to TRBD1. Germline V gene lookup returns CDR1 SGHNT and CDR2 YYREEE (reference sequence). This CDR3 has 15 residues. V was pared by 4 bases and J by 1 base, with 5 bases of the junction left unmatched. Here the CDR3 DNA reads TGTGCCAGCAGCCCGACAGGGGGTCAGAACACTGAAGCTTTCTTT. Its protein is CASSPTGGQNTEAFF.

The gene calls are TRBV6-6 and TRBJ1-5; weak D call: TRBD1 (6 bases). V was pared by 8 bases and J by 8 bases, with 16 bases between. This CDR3 is 13 amino acids long. CDR1 MNHNY and CDR2 SVGAGI come from the germline V gene (reference sequence). In DNA, the CDR3 is TGTGCCAGCGGACTCCGCAGGGGCGAGCCCCAGCATTTT. Translation: CASGLRRGEPQHF.

The rearrangement joins TRBV5-1 to TRBJ1-6; 7 bases line up with TRBD1. The CDR3 has 17 residues. Germline V gives CDR1 SGHRS, CDR2 YFSETQ. The junction had 10 bases not matched to a gene; V was cut back by 0 bases and J by 7 bases. CDR3: CASSLDLPGGPNSPLHF. CDR3 in DNA: TGCGCCAGCAGCTTGGATCTTCCAGGGGGTCCAAATTCACCCCTCCACTTT.

This chain links TRBV5-1 with TRBJ1-4, with a possible D match to TRBD1 (6 bases). Germline V gene lookup returns CDR1 SGHRS and CDR2 YFSETQ. CDR3 size: 10 residues. V gave up 9 bases and J gave up 11 bases, with 11 bases separating them. CDR3 sequence (DNA): TGCGCCAACAAACAGGGTAAACTGTTTTTT. Its translation is CANKQGKLFF.

The chain has TRBV29-1 and TRBJ2-1, with 9 bases aligning to TRBD1. The CDR3 has 13 residues. The germline gives CDR1 SQVTM, CDR2 ANQGSEA. Trimming cost V 7 bases and J 4 bases; bases outside gene matches: 5. The CDR3 DNA follows: TGCAGCGGTCGGGACAGGGAGTACAATGAGCAGTTCTTC. This gives the protein CSGRDREYNEQFF.

This clone was detected only once. This chain connects TRBV2 to TRBJ1-2; 9 bases agree with TRBD1. Germline lookup yields CDR1 SNHLY and CDR2 FYNNEI. J was trimmed by 8 bases and V by 6 bases; bases with no gene match: 7. The CDR3 is made up of 13 amino acids. The DNA for the CDR3 is TGTGCCAGCAGCATACAGGGGGCCAGAGGCTACACCTTC. As protein: CASSIQGARGYTF. The full variable domain, with the rest looked up from reference TRBV2 and TRBJ1-2, is EPEVTQTPSHQVTQMGQEVILRCVPISNHLYFYWYRQILGQKVEFLVSFYNNEISEKSEIFDDQFSVERPDGSNFTLKIRSTKLEDSAMYFCASSIQGARGYTFGSGTRLTVV.

This chain uses TRBV3-1 (or the pseudogene TRBV3-2) with TRBJ1-2, with 9 bases that match TRBD1. CDR1 is LGHDT and CDR2 is YNNKEL in the germline V gene (reference sequence). The CDR3 length is 16 residues. J was trimmed by 3 bases and V by 4 bases; bases with no gene match: 9. The CDR3 sequence: CASSPPPDRGDYGYTF. The CDR3 DNA is TGTGCCAGCAGCCCCCCGCCGGACAGGGGAGACTATGGCTACACCTTC.

The chain couples TRBV3-1 (or the pseudogene TRBV3-2) to TRBJ1-3; unclear D gene. The germline V gene has CDR1 LGHDT and CDR2 YNNKEL (reference sequence). Trimming cost V 0 bases and J 2 bases, with 11 bases left between them. This CDR3 has 16 amino acids. CDR3 DNA: TGTGCCAGCAGCCAAGATCTGGGAGGGACTGGAAACACCATATATTTT. Encoded protein: CASSQDLGGTGNTIYF.

This chain joins TRBV9 and TRBJ2-3; tentatively, D is TRBD1 (6 bases). V was shortened by 0 bases and J by 6 bases, with 14 bases between the two germline ends. The V gene's germline CDR1 is SGDLS and CDR2 YYNGEE. The CDR3 spans 15 residues. The CDR3 loop is CASSVADLGADTQYF. The CDR3 coding sequence is TGTGCCAGCAGCGTAGCGGACTTGGGGGCTGATACGCAGTATTTT.

The chain is built from TRBV6-5 and TRBJ1-5; maybe TRBD1 (6 bases). CDR1 and CDR2 (germline): MNHEY, SVGAGI. V was cut by 8 bases and J by 7 bases, with 15 bases left in between. CDR3 length: 13 residues. CDR3 DNA: TGTGCCAGCCGGTCAGGGGTGGGCCAGCCCCAGCATTTT. Protein product: CASRSGVGQPQHF.

The chain carries TRBV19 and TRBJ2-2, with 9 bases aligning to TRBD1. V trimming: 6 bases; J trimming: 3 bases; junction bases outside the gene matches: 5. The germline gives CDR1 LNHDA, CDR2 SQIVND (reference sequence). This CDR3 contains 15 residues. In DNA, the CDR3 is TGTGCCAGTAGAAAACAGGGGGCCTACACCGGGGAGCTGTTTTTT. The encoded protein is CASRKQGAYTGELFF.

The J gene is TRBJ1-2, the V gene TRBV10-3, with D hard to call. Trimming pared 3 bases from V and 4 bases from J, leaving 15 bases between. Germline V gene data show CDR1 as ENHRY and CDR2 as SYGVKD. The CDR3 loop spans 15 amino acids. The CDR3 region has the DNA TGTGCCATCAGTGACTTAGAGGGCGGGATCTATGGCTACACCTTC. Translating gives CAISDLEGGIYGYTF.

This rearrangement joins TRBV5-1 to TRBJ2-1, with D perhaps matching TRBD1 (6 bases). The CDR3 is made up of 14 amino acids. The germline V gene encodes CDR1 SGHRS and CDR2 YFSETQ. The V and J ends lost 4 bases and 0 bases respectively, with 8 bases between them. The CDR3 is CASSEDSSYNEQFF. CDR3 DNA sequence: TGCGCCAGCAGCGAGGACAGCTCCTACAATGAGCAGTTCTTC. The full variable domain, its missing parts supplied by reference TRBV5-1 and TRBJ2-1, is KAGVTQTPRYLIKTRGQQVTLSCSPISGHRSVSWYQQTPGQGLQFLFEYFSETQRNKGNFPGRFSGRQFSNSRSEMNVSTLELGDSALYLCASSEDSSYNEQFFGPGTRLTVL.

The chain combines TRBV6-5 with TRBJ2-3; tentatively, D is TRBD2 (5 bases). Germline-derived CDR1 and CDR2 are MNHEY and SVGAGI. The CDR3 is 15 residues long. The ends were cut back, 2 bases at V and 3 bases at J, with 12 bases in the middle. The chain's CDR3 is CASSYGGGGTDTQYF. The CDR3 DNA reads TGTGCCAGCAGTTACGGTGGAGGTGGGACAGATACGCAGTATTTT.

The chain links TRBV5-1 to TRBJ2-2; 7 bases map to TRBD2. CDR1 and CDR2 (germline): SGHRS, YFSETQ. The J segment lost 4 bases and the V segment lost 4 bases, leaving 10 bases of the junction unmatched. The CDR3 is 16 amino acids. The CDR3 here is CASSDRGVMGTGELFF. CDR3 nucleotides: TGCGCCAGCAGCGATCGGGGGGTAATGGGCACCGGGGAGCTGTTTTTT.

As for this clone: Other DNA sequences within the sample encode an identical CDR3. The CDR3 DNA reads TGTGCCAGCAGCTTAAGCGGGGGGGAGCAGTTCTTC. Translation: CASSLSGGEQFF. This rearrangement joins TRBV7-3 to TRBJ2-1; 8 bases map to TRBD2. CDR1 is SGHTA, CDR2 FQGTGA, per germline. The CDR3 totals 12 residues. V gave up 1 base and J gave up 10 bases; unmatched junction bases: 0.

This chain uses TRBV2 with TRBJ2-2; weak D call: TRBD1 (6 bases). V shed 6 bases and J shed 5 bases, with 13 bases lying between them. The germline V gene encodes CDR1 SNHLY and CDR2 FYNNEI. The CDR3 has 14 residues. DNA for the CDR3: TGTGCCAGCAGCCGGGACACTTCTACCGGGGAGCTGTTTTTT. Protein sequence: CASSRDTSTGELFF.

The chain has TRBV6-1 and TRBJ1-2; D gene uncertain. Germline CDR1 MNHNS, CDR2 SASEGT. This CDR3 region has 15 residues. Deletions cut 1 base from V and 4 bases from J, with 13 bases between. The CDR3 spells CASSEGRGLVYGYTF. Written as DNA, the CDR3 is TGTGCCAGCAGTGAAGGTAGAGGGTTAGTCTATGGCTACACCTTC.

This clone appeared a single time. This sequence joins TRBV12-3 or TRBV12-4 and TRBJ1-2; D perhaps matches TRBD1 (5 bases). Trimming took off 6 bases at V and 8 bases at J, with 16 bases between the two ends. This CDR3 contains 13 residues. CDR3 nucleotides: TGTGCCAGCAGGTCCAGGGAGGCGGGAGGCTACACCTTC. This gives the protein CASRSREAGGYTF.